This T cell receptor beta chain derives from a study of identical twins. Whole-study findings and limits: Abundant beta clonotypes from cord blood had fewer insertions, unlike memory repertoires, which showed none. Zero-insertion findings could be partly confounded by invariant cells (MAIT and iNKT cells). Compared with models, monozygotic twins showed more out-of-frame TCR alpha sharing.

Via MiXCR, TCRdb re-called the 5' RACE reads, giving one row per CDR3 protein. The profile covers 450,000 or so distinct CDR3 sequences, with 20% to 25% appearing a single time and 2.9% taken by the ten largest. Germline lookup yields CDR1 DFQATT and CDR2 SNEGSKA (reference sequence). V gave up 1 base and J gave up 5 bases; unmatched junction bases: 8. The CDR3 has 15 residues. In regard to this clonotype: Its antigen is currently unknown.

In addition, the sample was reused for a study of T cells expressing NK-cell markers. From that report: Eight donors were sequenced, seven testing HCMV-seropositive and one testing seronegative.

The source of this sequence is a woman aged 18-30 years in good health. The chain has TRBV20-1 and TRBJ2-1; the match to TRBD2 covers 7 bases. The source material was CD4+ T cells sorted from blood. The CDR3, as DNA: TGCAGTGCTAGAGCGGAACCGGGACTACACAATGAGCAGTTCTTC. Its protein product is CSARAEPGLHNEQFF.